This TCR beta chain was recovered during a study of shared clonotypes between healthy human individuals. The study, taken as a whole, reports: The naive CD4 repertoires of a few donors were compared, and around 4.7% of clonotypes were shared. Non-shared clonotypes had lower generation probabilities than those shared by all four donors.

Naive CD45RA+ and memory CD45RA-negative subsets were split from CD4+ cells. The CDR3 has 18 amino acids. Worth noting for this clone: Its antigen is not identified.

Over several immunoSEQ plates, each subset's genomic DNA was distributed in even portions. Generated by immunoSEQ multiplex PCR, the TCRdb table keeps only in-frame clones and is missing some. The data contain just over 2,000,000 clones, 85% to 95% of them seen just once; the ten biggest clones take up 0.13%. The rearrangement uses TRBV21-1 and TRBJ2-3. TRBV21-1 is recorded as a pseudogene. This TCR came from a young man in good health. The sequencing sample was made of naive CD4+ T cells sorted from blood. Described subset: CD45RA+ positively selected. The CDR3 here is CASSKVVNRGLCTDTQYF. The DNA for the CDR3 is TGTGCCAGCAGCAAAGTTGTTAATCGGGGGCTTTGCACAGATACGCAGTATTTT.